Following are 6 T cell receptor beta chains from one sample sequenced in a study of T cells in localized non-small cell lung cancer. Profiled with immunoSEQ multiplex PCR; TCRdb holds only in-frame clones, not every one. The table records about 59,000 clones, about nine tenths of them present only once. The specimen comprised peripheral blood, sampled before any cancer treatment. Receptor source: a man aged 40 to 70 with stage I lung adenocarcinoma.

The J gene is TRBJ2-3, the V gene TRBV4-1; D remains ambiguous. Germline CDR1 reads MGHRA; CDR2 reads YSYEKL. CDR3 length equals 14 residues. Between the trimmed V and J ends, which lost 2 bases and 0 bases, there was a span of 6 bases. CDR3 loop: CASSQRASTDTQYF. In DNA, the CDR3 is TGCGCCAGCAGCCAACGGGCAAGCACAGATACGCAGTATTTT.

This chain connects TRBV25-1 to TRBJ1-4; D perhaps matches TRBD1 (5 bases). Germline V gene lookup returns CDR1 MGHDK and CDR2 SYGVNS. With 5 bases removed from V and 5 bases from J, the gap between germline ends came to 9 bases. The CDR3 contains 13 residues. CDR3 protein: CASSPGGNEKLFF. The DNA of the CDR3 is TGTGCCAGCAGTCCTGGGGGGAATGAAAAACTGTTTTTT.

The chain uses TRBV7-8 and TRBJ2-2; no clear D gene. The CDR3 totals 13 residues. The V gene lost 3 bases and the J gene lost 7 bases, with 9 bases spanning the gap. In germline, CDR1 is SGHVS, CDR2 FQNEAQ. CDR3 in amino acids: CASSLIGSGELFF. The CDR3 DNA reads TGTGCCAGCAGCTTGATAGGAAGCGGGGAGCTGTTTTTT.

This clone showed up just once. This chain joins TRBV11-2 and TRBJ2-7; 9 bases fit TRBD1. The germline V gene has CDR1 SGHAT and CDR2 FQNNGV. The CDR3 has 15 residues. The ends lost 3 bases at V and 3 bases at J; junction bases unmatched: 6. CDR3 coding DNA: TGTGCCAGCAGCTTGGGAACAGGGGGCCTCTACGAGCAGTACTTC. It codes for CASSLGTGGLYEQYF.

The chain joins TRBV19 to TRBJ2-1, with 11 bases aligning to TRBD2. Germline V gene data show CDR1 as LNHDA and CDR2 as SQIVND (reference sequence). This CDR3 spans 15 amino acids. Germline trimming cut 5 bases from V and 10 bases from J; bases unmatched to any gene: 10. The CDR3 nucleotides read TGTGCCAGTAGTTCAGTCGGCCTAGCGGGGGGCGAGCAGTTCTTC. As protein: CASSSVGLAGGEQFF.

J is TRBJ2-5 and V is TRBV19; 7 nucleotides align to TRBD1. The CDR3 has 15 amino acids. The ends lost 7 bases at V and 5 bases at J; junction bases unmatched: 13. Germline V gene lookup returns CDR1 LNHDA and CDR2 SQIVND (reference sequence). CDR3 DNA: TGTGCCAGTAAAATAGGGGGCAGGGTGTCTGAGACCCAGTACTTC. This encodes CASKIGGRVSETQYF.